This T cell receptor beta chain was observed in a study of yellow fever vaccine responses in identical twins (dated by TCRdb to the late 2010s). For the wider study: In the study, vaccine-responding T cell clones were precisely tracked in identical twins.

This clonotype was counted only a few times. Which antigen it targets is not known. Qualities for individual bases were not recorded, and no much larger clone is one base off. CDR1 and CDR2 are drawn from the germline V gene: SNHLY, FYNNEI. From the cysteine through the phenylalanine, the CDR3 covers 16 amino acids. The read is trimmed to its CDR3 DNA, 48 bases read in frame from base 1. Cut back by 4 bases and 0 bases, the V and J ends lie 15 bases apart. Paper-wide results and their limitations: The T cell response to vaccination in identical twins was reported by the authors to appear partly convergent and partly personalized.

Preparation of the library involved RT-PCR. The sequencing machine was an Illumina HiSeq 2500. The public reads were quality trimmed at Q25 with fastp and then assembled into clones with MiXCR by TCRdb, keeping productive beta chains. Identical CDR3 proteins give one entry, which carries the most common genes and DNA. For this sample the table gives 310 or so distinct CDR3 sequences, of which 62% were detected only once. Of the sample, 40% is held by the ten largest clones. The chain is made from TRBV2 and TRBJ1-1; the D gene is possibly TRBD1, with 6 bases matching. The clonotype comes from a female donor who received the yellow fever vaccine. The material sequenced was T cells from blood (PBMCs), unsorted or a sorted subset (not recorded which), taken before or after yellow fever vaccination (not recorded which). The CDR3 reads as follows: CASSGPPTGVNTEAFF. In nucleotide form, the sequence is TGTGCCAGCAGTGGACCGCCGACAGGAGTGAACACTGAAGCTTTCTTT.